This entry is about one T cell receptor (beta chain). This clone was counted once. The antigen it binds to is not known. Base qualities are not at hand, and no much larger clone is one base apart. Participants in the prospective study were enrolled through a virtual design, were aged roughly 18 to 100 years, and lived in roughly 24 United States geographic areas. Cohort assignment in the prospective study relied on participant-reported clinical history from a screening survey and a study questionnaire. For ImmuneRACE Cohort 3, a participant was defined as recovered based on two consecutive negative NP/OP PCR tests, clearance by a healthcare professional, or resolution of symptoms. Mobile phlebotomists in the prospective study collected whole blood, serum and a nasopharyngeal or oropharyngeal swab from every participant. Over a roughly 2-month period, participants in the prospective study had the option of providing additional blood draws and questionnaires. Before DNA extraction, prospective study blood samples were shipped either frozen or at room temperature.

TCRbeta CDR3 regions were amplified from genomic DNA by means of the immunoSEQ Assay, a bias-controlled multiplex PCR. Turning to the authors' computational methods: Within the assay, amplification of reference gene primers was used to estimate how many nucleated cells each sample contained. To quantify the absolute abundance of each unique TCRbeta CDR3 rearrangement, sequence reads were collapsed and filtered. For each sample, productive Simpson clonality was calculated as the square root of Simpson's diversity index over productive rearrangements. Sourced from immuneACCESS, this table was stored by TCRdb with only in-frame sequences that have V and J called. A share of the clones is absent; for the studies checked, an unresolved V gene accounts for under half, and the remainder has no known explanation. V, J and clone size were drawn from that table, and D and trimming were deduced from the DNA. The sample includes 180,000 or so clones, with less than 90% observed a single time. The ten largest clonotypes hold about 4.4% of the sample.

These data come from a study of blood T cell repertoires in COVID-19 (dated by TCRdb to about 2020). Describing the broader study: The collaborator samples originated in the United States, Italy and Spain and spanned the acute and convalescent phases of COVID-19. A freely available public database, intended as a resource for researchers studying the immune response to SARS-CoV-2, is where the repertoires were released. The material from the prospective study consisted of cDNA or gDNA derived from T cells, B-cell-depleted T cells, or PBMCs. Nearly every sample came with metadata listing a de-identified subject ID, COVID-19 status, age in years and sex. Deeply sampled blood TCRbeta repertoires from subjects exposed to, actively infected with, or recovered from COVID-19 were included in the dataset. The samples were drawn from two sources: the first 160 participants of the ongoing ImmuneRACE study, and fewer than 1,500 subjects contributed by 6 global collaborators. HLA class I and class II types, where available, came from metadata supplied by the sample provider rather than from assay-based typing. The paper's findings and limits, for the study overall: How much clinical and demographic metadata was included differed by source and by participant, and the metadata was provided uncurated.

There are 16 amino acids in the CDR3, from cysteine to phenylalanine inclusive. The retained sequence is limited to the CDR3, 48 bases, with the frame set at the first base. From the germline V gene, CDR1 is SGDLS and CDR2 is YYNGEE. Trimming accounts for 4 bases at V and 3 bases at J, while the number of junction bases matched to no gene is 8. The sequencing sample was made of PBMCs or T cells enriched from blood (not recorded which). The sequence links TRBV9 to TRBJ2-2; 8 central bases correspond to TRBD1. The TCR sequence derives from a woman aged 45-65 years who had recovered from COVID-19. The sequence in DNA is TGTGCCAGCAGCCCACATGCAGGGGGCGACACCGGGGAGCTGTTTTTT. Translated, it reads CASSPHAGGDTGELFF.